These T cell receptor beta chains were read from a single sample in a study of blood T cell repertoires in COVID-19. Sequencing was performed with immunoSEQ multiplex PCR; in TCRdb, only in-frame clones are kept and a portion is missing. The table lists about 49,000 clones, under 90% of them singletons. The sample taken for sequencing was peripheral blood. The receptors come from a woman aged 80 or older with COVID-19, enrolled during active disease. The CDR3 runs from the conserved cysteine through the conserved F or W. A D gene is named only where the DNA matches it firmly. Clone size is not always given. Where it is, it says once, few, many or a class for expanded clones.

J gene,clone size,V gene,D gene,CDR3 DNA,CDR3 protein
TRBJ2-5,-,TRBV5-1,-,TGCGCCAGCTTAACCGGGACTGGGAGAGGAGAGACCCAGTACTTC,CASLTGTGRGETQYF
TRBJ2-1,-,TRBV11-3,TRBD2,TGTGCCAGCAGCTTAGTCGGGAGGGCCGATGAGCAGTTCTTC,CASSLVGRADEQFF
TRBJ1-2,-,TRBV3-1/TRBV3-2,-,TGTGCCAGCAGCCAAGTTTCAGGGGACTATGGCTACACCTTC,CASSQVSGDYGYTF
TRBJ2-2,-,TRBV2,-,TGTGCCAGCAGCGGACAGATCACCGGGGAGCTGTTTTTT,CASSGQITGELFF
TRBJ1-6,-,TRBV27,-,TGTGCCAGCAGTTTAAACAGGGCTAATTCACCCCTCCACTTT,CASSLNRANSPLHF
TRBJ2-3,-,TRBV4-1,-,TGCGCCAGCAGCCAGACTGGAGACGGTACAGATACGCAGTATTTT,CASSQTGDGTDTQYF
TRBJ2-1,-,TRBV9,TRBD2,TGTGCCAGCAGCGGGACTAGCGGAGTCTACAATGAGCAGTTCTTC,CASSGTSGVYNEQFF
TRBJ2-3,-,TRBV19,TRBD2,TGTGCCAGTAGTATAGACCGGACTAGCGGGAGTAGGACAGATACGCAGTATTTT,CASSIDRTSGSRTDTQYF
TRBJ2-7,-,TRBV13,TRBD1,TGTGCCAGCAGCCTAAAGGACAGGGGTCCGTCCTACGAGCAGTACTTC,CASSLKDRGPSYEQYF
TRBJ2-2,-,TRBV5-6,-,TGTGCCAGCAGCTTCGACAAGTTAACCGGGGAGCTGTTTTTT,CASSFDKLTGELFF
TRBJ1-4,-,TRBV6-5,-,TGTGCCAGCAGGGGGATTGACAGCGGGGCCCGAAAACTGTTTTTT,CASRGIDSGARKLFF
TRBJ2-1,-,TRBV29-1,TRBD2,TGCAGCGTTAAACCGGGACTAGCGGGAGGGCCCCATGAGCAGTTCTTC,CSVKPGLAGGPHEQFF
TRBJ2-7,few,TRBV5-1,TRBD2,TGCGCCAGCAGCCCGGGACTAGCGGCTTACGAGCAGTACTTC,CASSPGLAAYEQYF
TRBJ2-7,-,TRBV15,-,TGTGCCACCAGCAGAGACCTAGCGCCGAATGACAGGGTCCAGCAGTACTTC,CATSRDLAPNDRVQQYF
TRBJ1-2,-,TRBV18,-,TGTGCCAGCTCACCAAGACAGGCAAATGGCTACACCTTC,CASSPRQANGYTF
TRBJ1-1,-,TRBV9,TRBD1,TGTGCCAGCAGCGTAGAGGGGGGACAGGGTACTGAAGCTTTCTTT,CASSVEGGQGTEAFF
TRBJ2-7,-,TRBV7-9,-,TGTGCCAGCAGCACCCATAGCGGTAGCTCCTACGAGCAGTACTTC,CASSTHSGSSYEQYF
TRBJ2-3,-,TRBV7-9,TRBD1,TGTGCCAGCAGCCTCCGGGACAGCAAAGATACGCAGTATTTT,CASSLRDSKDTQYF
TRBJ2-4,-,TRBV28,-,TGTGCCAGTTCACTCGGAGGTGCCAAAAACATTCAGTACTTC,CASSLGGAKNIQYF
TRBJ2-1,-,TRBV5-1,-,TGCGCCAGCAGCTTGGCCGAATCGAGCTCCTACAATGAGCAGTTCTTC,CASSLAESSSYNEQFF
TRBJ1-6,-,TRBV14,-,TGTGCCAGCAGTCGGGGGTTGAGTTCACCCCTCCACTTT,CASSRGLSSPLHF
TRBJ2-3,-,TRBV9,-,TGTGCCAGCAGCGCTAGCAGCGGACTTACAGATACGCAGTATTTT,CASSASSGLTDTQYF
TRBJ1-1,-,TRBV5-1,TRBD1,TGCGCCAGCAGCTTGCCAGGGGGGACTGAAGCTTTCTTT,CASSLPGGTEAFF
TRBJ2-7,-,TRBV6-5,TRBD1,TGTGCCAGCATTAGACCGGGACAGGGATATTACGAGCAGTACTTC,CASIRPGQGYYEQYF
TRBJ2-6,-,TRBV18,-,TGTGCCAGCTCACGGAGGAGCTCTGGGGCCAACGTCCTGACTTTC,CASSRRSSGANVLTF
TRBJ2-1,-,TRBV3-1/TRBV3-2,TRBD2,TGTGCCAGCAGCCAAGTTATGGCGGGAGGGTTTGTGAATGAGCAGTTCTTC,CASSQVMAGGFVNEQFF
TRBJ1-1,few,TRBV12-5,TRBD1,TGTGCTAGTGATGACAGGGGTGGGACTGAAGCTTTCTTT,CASDDRGGTEAFF
TRBJ2-2,-,TRBV5-3,-,TGTGCCAGAAACAATAGACTCGGTGTTGGTCCCGGGGAGCTGTTTTTT,CARNNRLGVGPGELFF
TRBJ1-2,-,TRBV5-4,TRBD1,TGTGCCAGCAGCTTGGGGGACAGGGTCGGTGGCTACACCTTC,CASSLGDRVGGYTF
TRBJ2-5,-,TRBV14,-,TGTGCCAGCAGCCGAGGGGGGGTCGCCAGGCAAGAGACCCAGTACTTC,CASSRGGVARQETQYF
TRBJ1-1,-,TRBV11-2,-,TGTGCCAGCAGCCCCCAGGTGGGTGAAGCTTTCTTT,CASSPQVGEAFF
TRBJ2-7,-,TRBV5-1,TRBD2,TGCGCCAGCAGCTTGGCGCGGTTAGCGGGAGGCATCTCCTACGAGCAGTACTTC,CASSLARLAGGISYEQYF
TRBJ1-2,-,TRBV5-6,TRBD1,TGTGCCAGCAGACCAACAGGGGCCCCCTATGGCTACACCTTC,CASRPTGAPYGYTF
TRBJ2-5,-,TRBV5-5,-,TGTGCCAGCAGCCTGGATCTGGCAGGGTATAGGGAGACCCAGTACTTC,CASSLDLAGYRETQYF
TRBJ2-7,-,TRBV19,TRBD1,TGTGCCAGTAAAAGACAGGGGGCAGGTGAGCAGTACTTC,CASKRQGAGEQYF
TRBJ2-7,-,TRBV3-1/TRBV3-2,-,TGTGCCAGCAGCCACCGCCTTTGGGGGGAGCGTTCCTACGAGCAGTACTTC,CASSHRLWGERSYEQYF
TRBJ2-1,-,TRBV7-2,TRBD2,TGTGCCAGCAGCTTTTCGTGGACTAGCGGGAGGAATGAGCAGTTCTTC,CASSFSWTSGRNEQFF
TRBJ1-1,-,TRBV2,-,TGTGCCAGCAGTTACGAAAGCGCGGGGGTGAGCACTGAAGCTTTCTTT,CASSYESAGVSTEAFF